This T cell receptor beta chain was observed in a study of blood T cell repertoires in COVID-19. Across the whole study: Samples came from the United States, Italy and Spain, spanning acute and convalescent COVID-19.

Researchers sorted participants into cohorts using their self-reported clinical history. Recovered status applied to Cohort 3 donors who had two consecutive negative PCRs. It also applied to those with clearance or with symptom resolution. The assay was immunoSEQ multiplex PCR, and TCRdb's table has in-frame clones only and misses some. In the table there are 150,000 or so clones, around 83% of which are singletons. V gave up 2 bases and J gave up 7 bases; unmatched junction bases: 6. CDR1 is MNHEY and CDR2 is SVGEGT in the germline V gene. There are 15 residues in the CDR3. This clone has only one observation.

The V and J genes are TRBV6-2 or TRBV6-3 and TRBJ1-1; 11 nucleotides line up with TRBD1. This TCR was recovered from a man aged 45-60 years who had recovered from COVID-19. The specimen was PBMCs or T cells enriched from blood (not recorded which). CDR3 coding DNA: TGTGCCAGCAGTTACGGCGGACAGGGGGCGGATGAAGCTTTCTTT. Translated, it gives CASSYGGQGADEAFF.